This is a list of T cell receptor beta chains from one sample in a study of a mutant IDH1 vaccine in newly diagnosed glioma. The protocol was immunoSEQ multiplex PCR, while the TCRdb copy is restricted to in-frame clones and leaves out a portion. This table has approximately 100,000 clones, approximately 89% appearing once. These receptors have no known antigen. This specimen was PBMCs, taken from a glioma patient whose treatment included an IDH1 peptide vaccine. The source of these receptors is a woman aged 45-59 years with glioma. The CDR3 runs from the conserved cysteine through the conserved F or W. D genes are given only for firm matches. Where a row states a size, it is once, few, many or the class of an expanded clone; other rows omit it.

size | J | V | length | D | DNA | CDR3
NA | TRBJ2-1 | TRBV7-3 | 15 | TRBD1 | TGTGCCAGCAGCGCGACAGGGTCCACCTACAATGAGCAGTTCTTC | CASSATGSTYNEQFF
NA | TRBJ1-5 | TRBV30 | 14 | NA | TGTGCCTGGGGTGAACTCTTTGGGGGACAGCCCCAGCATTTT | CAWGELFGGQPQHF
NA | TRBJ2-1 | TRBV30 | 15 | TRBD2 | TGTGCCTGGAGGGCCGGGACTAGCGGGAGTAATGAGCAGTTCTTC | CAWRAGTSGSNEQFF
NA | TRBJ2-7 | TRBV6-6 | 13 | NA | TGTGCCAGCAACCTAGCGACAGGAACCGAGCAGTACTTC | CASNLATGTEQYF
NA | TRBJ2-3 | TRBV29-1 | 17 | NA | TGCAGCGTTGACCCCGCGGTACAGGGGACTAGCACAGATACGCAGTATTTT | CSVDPAVQGTSTDTQYF
NA | TRBJ2-7 | TRBV15 | 16 | NA | TGTGCCACCAGCCGAGACTGGGCGGGCAGCTCCTACGAGCAGTACTTC | CATSRDWAGSSYEQYF
NA | TRBJ1-5 | TRBV18 | 16 | NA | TGTGCCAGCTCACCACCGAGGGTGGGTGGGGATCAGCCCCAGCATTTT | CASSPPRVGGDQPQHF
NA | TRBJ1-2 | TRBV19 | 17 | NA | TGTGCCAGTAGTAGTGATGCGACAGCCGCGGGGGGGTATGGCTACACCTTC | CASSSDATAAGGYGYTF
NA | TRBJ2-3 | TRBV5-4 | 16 | TRBD2 | TGTGCCAGCAGCCCACGGAAGGCGGGAGTGAAAGATACGCAGTATTTT | CASSPRKAGVKDTQYF
NA | TRBJ1-1 | TRBV12-5 | 11 | NA | TGTGCTAGTGGCCTGGGAAGTGGAGCTTTCTTT | CASGLGSGAFF
NA | TRBJ1-5 | TRBV7-2 | 16 | TRBD1 | TGTGCCAGCAGCTTCCCCGTCGGGACAGGGGGCCAGCCCCAGCATTTT | CASSFPVGTGGQPQHF
NA | TRBJ2-1 | TRBV29-1 | 16 | TRBD2 | TGCAGCGTGGAAACCCTCCCGGGACTAGCGGCCAATGAGCAGTTCTTC | CSVETLPGLAANEQFF
NA | TRBJ2-7 | TRBV2 | 12 | TRBD2 | TGTGCCAGCACTAGCGGATGGGACGAGCAGTACTTC | CASTSGWDEQYF
NA | TRBJ2-7 | TRBV6-1 | 14 | TRBD1 | TGTGCCAGCAGGACGACAGGGAACTCCTACGAGCAGTACTTC | CASRTTGNSYEQYF
NA | TRBJ2-4 | TRBV2 | 11 | NA | TGTGCCAGCAGTGAAGACAGGGGAGGCTACTTC | CASSEDRGGYF
NA | TRBJ1-2 | TRBV30 | 13 | NA | TGTGCCTGGAGCCGTGGATGGGGGGATGGCTACACCTTC | CAWSRGWGDGYTF
once | TRBJ2-7 | TRBV19 | 13 | NA | TGTGCCAGCACGGCCGACCCGGGGGACGAGCAGTACTTC | CASTADPGDEQYF
NA | TRBJ1-5 | TRBV6-6 | 15 | TRBD1 | TGTGCCAGCAGTTACGGACAGGCCCGGATAGAGCCCCAGCATTTT | CASSYGQARIEPQHF
once | TRBJ1-4 | TRBV5-4 | 14 | NA | TGTGCCAGCAGCTTGGACAGGCCTAATGAAAAACTGTTTTTT | CASSLDRPNEKLFF
few | TRBJ1-3 | TRBV7-9 | 18 | TRBD1 | TGTGCCAGCAGATCAAAGGGGGCAGCTCTGCGTTCTGGAAACACCATATATTTT | CASRSKGAALRSGNTIYF
NA | TRBJ2-7 | TRBV9 | 14 | NA | TGTGCCAGCAGTAGAGGGCCCCAGACCTACGAGCAGTACTTC | CASSRGPQTYEQYF
NA | TRBJ2-7 | TRBV5-1 | 15 | NA | TGCGCCAGCAGCTTGGTAGGGGGATTAGTCCACGAGCAGTACTTC | CASSLVGGLVHEQYF
NA | TRBJ1-1 | TRBV6-5 | 14 | NA | TGTGCCAGCCGCCGGGGACACCAGAACACTGAAGCTTTCTTT | CASRRGHQNTEAFF
NA | TRBJ2-1 | TRBV7-2 | 16 | NA | TGTGCCAGCAACCAACTTCCCGGGCGCCCCTACAATGAGCAGTTCTTC | CASNQLPGRPYNEQFF
NA | TRBJ2-7 | TRBV4-1 | 12 | NA | TGCGCCAGCAGCCAAGCCGCCTCCGAGCAGTACTTC | CASSQAASEQYF
few | TRBJ1-1 | TRBV7-9 | 13 | NA | TGTGCCAGCAGCTTTGGCCTAGACACTGAAGCTTTCTTT | CASSFGLDTEAFF
NA | TRBJ2-1 | TRBV5-1 | 13 | NA | TGCGCCAGCAGCTTGCCTGTTTACAATGAGCAGTTCTTC | CASSLPVYNEQFF
NA | TRBJ1-2 | TRBV11-2 | 15 | NA | TGTGCCAGCAGCCCCTCCGGGCCAGGTTACTATGGCTACACCTTC | CASSPSGPGYYGYTF
NA | TRBJ2-3 | TRBV4-2 | 15 | TRBD2 | TGTGCCAGCAGCGAACTAGCGGGAGGTTCAGATACGCAGTATTTT | CASSELAGGSDTQYF
NA | TRBJ1-4 | TRBV4-1 | 14 | NA | TGCGCCAGCAGCCAAGCGGTGGAGGGCCTGGTCAGAGTTTTT | CASSQAVEGLVRVF
NA | TRBJ2-1 | TRBV5-1 | 14 | NA | TGCGCCAGCAGCTTGGCACTAGACTACAATGAGCAGTTCTTC | CASSLALDYNEQFF
NA | TRBJ2-1 | TRBV4-2 | 15 | NA | TGTGCCAGCAGCCAAGGCGCGTACTCCTACAATGAGCAGTTCTTC | CASSQGAYSYNEQFF
NA | TRBJ1-2 | TRBV6-5 | 14 | NA | TGTGCCAGCAGCCTACGGGGGCCCCTCTATGGCTACACCTTC | CASSLRGPLYGYTF
NA | TRBJ2-3 | TRBV9 | 16 | NA | TGTGCCAGCAGCGTAGGGGCTAGCGACGACACAGATACGCAGTATTTT | CASSVGASDDTDTQYF
many | TRBJ1-5 | TRBV5-1 | 14 | NA | TGCGCCAGCAGCTTGGGGGGAGTTGGACAGCCCCAGCATTTT | CASSLGGVGQPQHF
NA | TRBJ2-7 | TRBV2 | 12 | NA | TGTGCCAGCAGTGAACGGTCCTACGAGCAGTACTTC | CASSERSYEQYF
NA | TRBJ2-1 | TRBV7-8 | 14 | NA | TGTGCCAGCAGCTCCGGGACTCTTACTAATGAGCAGTTCTTC | CASSSGTLTNEQFF
NA | TRBJ2-7 | TRBV7-6 | 13 | NA | TGTGCCAGCAGCCCCCCCTATAGCTACGAGCAGTACTTC | CASSPPYSYEQYF
NA | TRBJ1-3 | TRBV10-2 | 11 | TRBD1 | TGCGCCAGCAGCCAAGGGACAGGAATATATTTT | CASSQGTGIYF
NA | TRBJ2-5 | TRBV7-3 | 17 | NA | TGTGCCAGCACCGGAATCCCGGGACAACCTCTGCAAGAGACCCAGTACTTC | CASTGIPGQPLQETQYF
NA | TRBJ2-3 | TRBV2 | 15 | TRBD2 | TGTGCCAGCAGTGAACTAGCGGATAGCACAGATACGCAGTATTTT | CASSELADSTDTQYF
NA | TRBJ1-2 | TRBV5-1 | 15 | NA | TGCGCCAGCAGCTCGGTGGCCCGGGAGGACTATGGCTACACCTTC | CASSSVAREDYGYTF
NA | TRBJ2-5 | TRBV9 | 15 | TRBD1 | TGTGCCAGCAGCGTGGACAGGGTACAACAAGAGACCCAGTACTTC | CASSVDRVQQETQYF
NA | TRBJ1-2 | TRBV9 | 11 | NA | TGTGCCAGCAAGGGTGAAGGGGCCTACACCTTC | CASKGEGAYTF
NA | TRBJ2-7 | TRBV7-8 | 15 | NA | TGTGCCAGCAGCTCCTCCAGCGGGTTCTCCTACGAGCAGTACTTC | CASSSSSGFSYEQYF
NA | TRBJ2-7 | TRBV4-1 | 15 | NA | TGCGCCAGCAGCCAACCCTCCCAGGGAAACTACGAGCAGTACTTC | CASSQPSQGNYEQYF
once | TRBJ2-7 | TRBV18 | 13 | NA | TGTGCCAGCTCACCACCCGGCCCGAGCGAGCAGTACTTC | CASSPPGPSEQYF
NA | TRBJ1-5 | TRBV5-5 | 14 | NA | TGTGCCAGCAGCCCCGGGGGGACCCCTCAGCCCCAGCATTTT | CASSPGGTPQPQHF
NA | TRBJ2-5 | TRBV5-1 | 14 | TRBD1 | TGCGCCAGCAGCTTCGAGACAGGGCAAGAGACCCAGTACTTC | CASSFETGQETQYF
NA | TRBJ2-5 | TRBV4-1 | 13 | TRBD2 | TGCGCCAGCAGTCGACTAGCCGGGGAGACCCAGTACTTC | CASSRLAGETQYF
NA | TRBJ1-3 | TRBV7-9 | 16 | TRBD1 | TGTGCCAGCAGCTTCGACAGGGGTTCCTCTGGAAACACCATATATTTT | CASSFDRGSSGNTIYF
NA | TRBJ1-3 | TRBV28 | 15 | TRBD1 | TGTGCCAGCAGTGAGTTGACAGGGGCGGGAAACACCATATATTTT | CASSELTGAGNTIYF
NA | TRBJ2-1 | TRBV28 | 15 | TRBD2 | TGTGCCAGCAGCCCGTGGGCGGGAGAGTACGATGAGCAGTTCTTC | CASSPWAGEYDEQFF
NA | TRBJ1-2 | TRBV7-8 | 14 | NA | TGTGCCAGCAGCCCAGGACAGCGGGTCTATGGCTACACCTTC | CASSPGQRVYGYTF
NA | TRBJ1-5 | TRBV30 | 17 | NA | TGTGCCTGGAGTGACCCGAGGCCAGGGGTTAGCAATCAGCCCCAGCATTTT | CAWSDPRPGVSNQPQHF